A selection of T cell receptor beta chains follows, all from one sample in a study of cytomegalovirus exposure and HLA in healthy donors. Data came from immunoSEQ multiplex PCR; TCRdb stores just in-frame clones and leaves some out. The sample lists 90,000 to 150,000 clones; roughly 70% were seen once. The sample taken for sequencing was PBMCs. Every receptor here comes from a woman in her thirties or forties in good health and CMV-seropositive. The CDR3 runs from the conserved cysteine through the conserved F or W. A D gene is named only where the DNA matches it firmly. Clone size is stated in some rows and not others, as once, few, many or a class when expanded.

CDR3 protein: CAISWDRESPLHF
CDR3 DNA: TGTGCCATCAGCTGGGACAGGGAGTCACCCCTCCACTTT
clone size: -
D gene: TRBD1
V gene: TRBV10-3
J gene: TRBJ1-6

CDR3 protein: CASRVQGKAYEQYF
CDR3 DNA: TGTGCCAGCAGGGTACAGGGTAAAGCCTACGAGCAGTACTTC
clone size: -
D gene: -
V gene: TRBV27
J gene: TRBJ2-7

CDR3 protein: CASSSQGAGDTQYF
CDR3 DNA: TGTGCCAGCAGCTCTCAGGGGGCGGGAGATACGCAGTATTTT
clone size: few
D gene: TRBD1
V gene: TRBV7-3
J gene: TRBJ2-3

CDR3 protein: CASSLLGTLSYEQYF
CDR3 DNA: TGTGCCAGCAGTTTACTAGGTACCCTGTCCTACGAGCAGTACTTC
clone size: -
D gene: -
V gene: TRBV28
J gene: TRBJ2-7

CDR3 protein: CASSEAAAGGYQETQYF
CDR3 DNA: TGTGCCAGCAGTGAAGCGGCGGCAGGGGGGTACCAAGAGACCCAGTACTTC
clone size: -
D gene: -
V gene: TRBV2
J gene: TRBJ2-5

CDR3 protein: CAWSVFPGGASTHEKLFF
CDR3 DNA: TGTGCCTGGAGTGTATTCCCAGGGGGCGCTTCGACTCATGAAAAACTGTTTTTT
clone size: few
D gene: TRBD1
V gene: TRBV30
J gene: TRBJ1-4

CDR3 protein: CASNQNGYTF
CDR3 DNA: TGTGCCAGCAATCAGAACGGCTACACCTTC
clone size: -
D gene: -
V gene: TRBV25-1
J gene: TRBJ1-2

CDR3 protein: CASRVTGFSTGELFF
CDR3 DNA: TGTGCCAGTAGGGTTACAGGGTTTAGCACCGGGGAGCTGTTTTTT
clone size: -
D gene: -
V gene: TRBV19
J gene: TRBJ2-2

CDR3 protein: CASSLSRDTSYEQYF
CDR3 DNA: TGTGCCAGCTCACTTTCCCGGGACACCAGCTACGAGCAGTACTTC
clone size: once
D gene: -
V gene: TRBV18
J gene: TRBJ2-7

CDR3 protein: CASSSMAQGNQPQHF
CDR3 DNA: TGTGCCAGCAGCTCGATGGCACAGGGAAATCAGCCCCAGCATTTT
clone size: few
D gene: -
V gene: TRBV5-8
J gene: TRBJ1-5

CDR3 protein: CASSQEALRGEAFF
CDR3 DNA: TGTGCCAGCAGCCAAGAAGCACTTCGAGGGGAAGCTTTCTTT
clone size: once
D gene: -
V gene: TRBV14
J gene: TRBJ1-1

CDR3 protein: CAWSVQSYYTF
CDR3 DNA: TGTGCCTGGAGTGTTCAAAGCTACTACACCTTC
clone size: -
D gene: -
V gene: TRBV30
J gene: TRBJ1-2

CDR3 protein: CASSFGTGQTEAFF
CDR3 DNA: TGCGCCAGCAGCTTTGGGACAGGGCAAACTGAAGCTTTCTTT
clone size: -
D gene: TRBD1
V gene: TRBV5-1
J gene: TRBJ1-1

CDR3 protein: CASIRDRGLTNEKLFF
CDR3 DNA: TGTGCCAGCATCAGGGACAGGGGTCTAACTAATGAAAAACTGTTTTTT
clone size: -
D gene: TRBD1
V gene: TRBV5-6
J gene: TRBJ1-4

CDR3 protein: CASSFLQGRDEQYF
CDR3 DNA: TGTGCCAGCAGCTTTTTGCAGGGGAGGGACGAGCAGTACTTC
clone size: -
D gene: -
V gene: TRBV7-9
J gene: TRBJ2-7

CDR3 protein: CASSAGENTEAFF
CDR3 DNA: TGTGCCAGCAGTGCGGGGGAGAACACTGAAGCTTTCTTT
clone size: few
D gene: -
V gene: TRBV6-4
J gene: TRBJ1-1

CDR3 protein: CASSLRLLAGVPDTQYF
CDR3 DNA: TGTGCCAGCAGCCTCCGATTGTTAGCGGGAGTTCCAGATACGCAGTATTTT
clone size: -
D gene: TRBD2
V gene: TRBV7-6
J gene: TRBJ2-3

CDR3 protein: CASSLPGPAYEQYF
CDR3 DNA: TGTGCCAGCAGCTTACCAGGGCCGGCCTACGAGCAGTACTTC
clone size: -
D gene: -
V gene: TRBV7-9
J gene: TRBJ2-7

CDR3 protein: CASSYEGGPSYEQYF
CDR3 DNA: TGTGCCAGCAGTTATGAGGGAGGGCCCTCCTACGAGCAGTACTTC
clone size: -
D gene: TRBD2
V gene: TRBV28
J gene: TRBJ2-7

CDR3 protein: CASSLRGQNGYTF
CDR3 DNA: TGTGCCAGCAGTTTAAGGGGGCAGAATGGCTACACCTTC
clone size: -
D gene: TRBD1
V gene: TRBV27
J gene: TRBJ1-2

CDR3 protein: CAWTRQREISYEQYF
CDR3 DNA: TGTGCCTGGACCCGTCAGCGGGAAATCTCCTACGAGCAGTACTTC
clone size: -
D gene: TRBD2
V gene: TRBV30
J gene: TRBJ2-7

CDR3 protein: CASSYSVGTDTQYF
CDR3 DNA: TGTGCCAGCAGTTACTCGGTAGGCACAGATACGCAGTATTTT
clone size: -
D gene: -
V gene: TRBV6-5
J gene: TRBJ2-3

CDR3 protein: CASSLVPAGGITDTQYF
CDR3 DNA: TGCGCCAGCAGCTTGGTCCCCGCGGGGGGGATCACAGATACGCAGTATTTT
clone size: -
D gene: TRBD2
V gene: TRBV5-1
J gene: TRBJ2-3

CDR3 protein: CASSLGLPFSYNEQFF
CDR3 DNA: TGTGCCAGTAGTTTGGGGCTACCGTTCTCCTACAATGAGCAGTTCTTC
clone size: -
D gene: -
V gene: TRBV19
J gene: TRBJ2-1

CDR3 protein: CASSLNPAGGGETQYF
CDR3 DNA: TGTGCCAGCAGCTTAAATCCGGCGGGGGGAGGAGAGACCCAGTACTTC
clone size: -
D gene: TRBD2
V gene: TRBV7-2
J gene: TRBJ2-5

CDR3 protein: CAWRLAGTSGNTIYF
CDR3 DNA: TGTGCCTGGAGATTGGCAGGAACCTCTGGAAACACCATATATTTT
clone size: -
D gene: -
V gene: TRBV30
J gene: TRBJ1-3

CDR3 protein: CASSLLGTGAYEQYF
CDR3 DNA: TGTGCCAGCAGTCTCCTCGGGACTGGGGCCTACGAGCAGTACTTC
clone size: -
D gene: -
V gene: TRBV27
J gene: TRBJ2-7